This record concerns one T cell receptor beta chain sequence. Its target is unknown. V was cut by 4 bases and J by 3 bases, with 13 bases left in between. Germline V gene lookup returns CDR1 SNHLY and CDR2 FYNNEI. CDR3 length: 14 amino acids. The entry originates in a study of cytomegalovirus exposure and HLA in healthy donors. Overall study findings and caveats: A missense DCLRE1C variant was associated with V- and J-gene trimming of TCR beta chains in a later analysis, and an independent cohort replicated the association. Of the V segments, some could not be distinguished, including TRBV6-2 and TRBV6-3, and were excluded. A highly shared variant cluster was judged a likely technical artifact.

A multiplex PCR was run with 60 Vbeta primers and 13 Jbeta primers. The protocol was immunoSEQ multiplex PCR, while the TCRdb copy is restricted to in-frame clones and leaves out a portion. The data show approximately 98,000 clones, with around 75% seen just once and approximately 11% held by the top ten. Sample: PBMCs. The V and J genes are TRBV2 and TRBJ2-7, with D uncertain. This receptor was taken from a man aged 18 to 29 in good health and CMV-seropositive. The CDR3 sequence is CASSATIIDYEQYF. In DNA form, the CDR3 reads TGTGCCAGCAGTGCTACGATTATAGACTACGAGCAGTACTTC.